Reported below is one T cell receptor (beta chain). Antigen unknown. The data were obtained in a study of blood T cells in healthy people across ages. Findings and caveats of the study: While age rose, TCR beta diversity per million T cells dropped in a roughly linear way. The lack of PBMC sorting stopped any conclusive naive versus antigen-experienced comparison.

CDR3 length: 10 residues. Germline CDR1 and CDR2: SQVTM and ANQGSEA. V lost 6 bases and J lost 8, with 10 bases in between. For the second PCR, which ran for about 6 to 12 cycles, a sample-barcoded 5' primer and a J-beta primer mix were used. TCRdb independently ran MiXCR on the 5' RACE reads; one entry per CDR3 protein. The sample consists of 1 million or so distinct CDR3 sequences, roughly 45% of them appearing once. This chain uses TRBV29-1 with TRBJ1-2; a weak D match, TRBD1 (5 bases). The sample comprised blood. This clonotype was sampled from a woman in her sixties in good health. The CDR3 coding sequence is TGCAGCGTGGGAGACAGCGGCTACACCTTC. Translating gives CSVGDSGYTF.